This T cell receptor beta chain was identified in a study of control samples from healthy donors and cancer patients. TCRdb's copy holds only in-frame clones and misses some; the assay was immunoSEQ multiplex PCR. This table holds some 150,000 clones, roughly 95% found once. This CDR3 region has 13 residues. With 9 bases clipped from V and 5 bases from J, the junction kept 8 bases outside the gene matches. Looked up from germline, CDR1 is LNHNV and CDR2 is YYDKDF (reference sequence). The V gene is TRBV15, the J gene TRBJ2-5, with 8 positions matching TRBD2. The sequence was collected from a woman aged 55-70 years in good health. Sequences were obtained from blood. The chain's CDR3 is CATAVGGGETQYF. The DNA for the CDR3 is TGTGCCACTGCAGTCGGCGGGGGGGAGACCCAGTACTTC.